This T cell receptor (beta chain) was found in a study of cytomegalovirus exposure and HLA in healthy donors. The method was immunoSEQ multiplex PCR; TCRdb's version includes in-frame clones alone and lacks a portion of them. This sample has around 230,000 clones, with approximately 83% found just once. Notes on the study in general: Reports indicated that the classifier achieved high specificity and sensitivity in diagnosing cytomegalovirus status.

Trimming stripped 2 bases from V and 3 bases from J, with 12 bases between. Germline CDR1 is MGHRA and CDR2 is YSYEKL. The CDR3 covers 15 residues. As concerns this clone: Its antigen is not identified.

This clonotype was sampled from a woman aged 25-40 years in good health and CMV-seropositive. The sample taken for sequencing was PBMCs. The rearrangement uses TRBV4-1 and TRBJ2-3, with D perhaps matching TRBD1 (5 bases). CDR3 in DNA: TGCGCCAGCAGCCAACAGGGAATGGGGACAGATACGCAGTATTTT. Its protein is CASSQQGMGTDTQYF.